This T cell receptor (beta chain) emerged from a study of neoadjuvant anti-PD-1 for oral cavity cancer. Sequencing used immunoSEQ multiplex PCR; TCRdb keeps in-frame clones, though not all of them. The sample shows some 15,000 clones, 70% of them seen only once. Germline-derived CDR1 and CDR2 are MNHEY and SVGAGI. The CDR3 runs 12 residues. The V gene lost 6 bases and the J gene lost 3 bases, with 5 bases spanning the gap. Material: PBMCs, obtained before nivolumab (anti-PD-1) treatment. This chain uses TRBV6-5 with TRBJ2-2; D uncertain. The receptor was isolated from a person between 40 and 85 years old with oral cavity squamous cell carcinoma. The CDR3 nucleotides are TGTGCCAGCAGATCAGACACCGGGGAGCTGTTTTTT. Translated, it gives CASRSDTGELFF.